The 16 T cell receptor beta chains in this list originate from one sample, sequenced in a study of T cell clonotyping in hematopoietic cell transplantation listed by TCRdb under 2021. The library was produced with the immunoSEQ multiplex PCR assay. TCRdb carries this immuneACCESS record with in-frame sequences only. Its versions omit some clonotypes, under half of them owing to an unresolved V gene in the studies checked, with the rest unexplained. The sample table contains 35,000 to 45,000 clones; only one count was recorded for about 93% of them. More than 0.7% of the sample is in the top ten clones. The sequencing input was peripheral blood mononuclear cells. The receptors derive from a woman aged 45-60 years in good health. Some clones in this sample may be carry-over from other donors' samples.

The rearrangement joins TRBV7-8 to TRBJ1-2, with 7 bases matching TRBD1. CDR1 SGHVS and CDR2 FQNEAQ come from the germline V gene. Losses at the gene ends were 1 base for V and 0 bases for J; bases not matched to a gene: 5. The CDR3 is 16 residues long. The CDR3 region has the DNA TGTGCCAGCAGCTTAGAGGGGGCAGCGACTAACTATGGCTACACCTTC. It codes for CASSLEGAATNYGYTF.

The chain couples TRBV7-2 to TRBJ2-2; weak D call: TRBD2 (5 bases). The germline V and J ends were trimmed by 5 bases and 7 bases, with 20 bases remaining between them. Germline CDR1 is SGHTA and CDR2 is FQGNSA. This CDR3 comprises 16 residues. CDR3 DNA sequence: TGTGCCAGCAGCCCCCCAATAGAGGGCTGGGACGGGGAGCTGTTTTTT. It encodes CASSPPIEGWDGELFF.

The V gene is TRBV7-6, the J gene TRBJ1-1; a possible D gene is TRBD1 (6 bases). With 5 bases removed from V and 0 bases from J, the gap between germline ends came to 22 bases. This CDR3 has 18 amino acids. Germline V gives CDR1 SGHVS, CDR2 FNYEAQ. As DNA, the CDR3 is TGTGCCAGCAGCCCCGAGGGTGCAGGGGAATTCTTGAACACTGAAGCTTTCTTT. This sequence encodes CASSPEGAGEFLNTEAFF. Full variable domain (remainder filled in from reference TRBV7-6 and TRBJ1-1): GAGVSQSPRYKVTKRGQDVALRCDPISGHVSLYWYRQALGQGPEFLTYFNYEAQQDKSGLPNDRFSAERPEGSISTLTIQRTEQRDSAMYRCASSPEGAGEFLNTEAFFGQGTRLTVV.

The chain has TRBV2 and TRBJ1-1; TRBD1 might be the D (6 bases). V gave up 6 bases and J gave up 4 bases, with 9 bases separating them. The CDR3 spans 12 residues. The germline gives CDR1 SNHLY, CDR2 FYNNEI. This CDR3 is CASSGDITEAFF. The CDR3 nucleotides are TGTGCCAGCAGCGGGGACATCACTGAAGCTTTCTTT.

CDR3 loop: CASTARDLTGELFF. Here the CDR3 DNA reads TGTGCCAGTACCGCACGGGACCTCACCGGGGAGCTGTTTTTT. The rearrangement uses TRBV19 and TRBJ2-2; D might be TRBD1 or TRBD2, each matching 5 bases. Germline lookup yields CDR1 LNHDA and CDR2 SQIVND (reference sequence). The length of the CDR3 is 14 residues. The germline V and J ends were trimmed by 7 bases and 4 bases, with 13 bases remaining between them.

This chain connects TRBV11-2 to TRBJ1-4; 9 bases fit TRBD1. CDR3 length: 14 amino acids. Germline CDR1 is SGHAT and CDR2 is FQNNGV. J lost 10 bases, V lost 5 bases, and 8 bases had no gene match. The CDR3: CASSLGRTGVKLFF. CDR3 nucleotides: TGTGCCAGCAGCCTGGGTCGGACAGGGGTAAAACTGTTTTTT. The whole variable domain, remainder taken from reference TRBV11-2 and TRBJ1-4, is EAGVAQSPRYKIIEKRQSVAFWCNPISGHATLYWYQQILGQGPKLLIQFQNNGVVDDSQLPKDRFSAERLKGVDSTLKIQPAKLEDSAVYLCASSLGRTGVKLFFGSGTQLSVL.

V is TRBV6-5 and J is TRBJ1-3; no clear D. Trimming took 0 bases from V and 4 from J, leaving 13 bases between them. Per the germline V gene, CDR1 is MNHEY and CDR2 is SVGAGI. The CDR3 contains 16 residues. The CDR3 reads CASSYSLGVRGNTIYF. CDR3 DNA sequence: TGTGCCAGCAGTTACTCGCTCGGGGTACGCGGAAACACCATATATTTT.

This chain uses TRBV10-2 with TRBJ2-5; D tentatively fits TRBD1 or TRBD2 (5 bases each). Germline-derived CDR1 and CDR2 are WSHSY and SAAADI. This CDR3 is built from 12 residues. Trimming removed 7 bases at V and 4 bases at J, with 10 bases between. The CDR3 loop is CASTPGTETQYF. CDR3 DNA sequence: TGCGCCAGCACCCCTGGGACAGAGACCCAGTACTTC.

This clone came up once. The genes are TRBV7-6 and TRBJ1-1; the match to TRBD1 covers 7 bases. Trimming took 3 bases from V and 8 from J; bases not matched to a gene: 9. Looked up from germline, CDR1 is SGHVS and CDR2 is FNYEAQ. There are 14 residues in the CDR3. The CDR3 coding sequence is TGTGCCAGCAGCTTTCGACAGGGTGCGACCGAAGCTTTCTTT. This gives the protein CASSFRQGATEAFF.

The chain couples TRBV6-5 to TRBJ1-1; TRBD1 might be the D (6 bases). Germline CDR1 MNHEY, CDR2 SVGAGI. This CDR3 has 15 amino acids. Trimming cost V 7 bases and J 1 base, with 16 bases left between them. The CDR3 loop reads CASNYREGRNTEAFF. The CDR3 DNA is TGTGCCAGCAACTACAGGGAGGGGCGGAACACTGAAGCTTTCTTT.

This clone was detected once. The CDR3 DNA follows: TGCGCCAGCAGCTTGGAGGAGGGAAATGAAGCTTTCTTT. Translation gives CASSLEEGNEAFF. The chain joins TRBV5-1 to TRBJ1-1; D is uncertain. There are 13 residues in the CDR3. The germline CDR1 and CDR2 sequences are SGHRS and YFSETQ. V was shortened by 0 bases and J by 7 bases, with 10 bases between the two germline ends. The whole variable domain, filled in from reference TRBV5-1 and TRBJ1-1, reads KAGVTQTPRYLIKTRGQQVTLSCSPISGHRSVSWYQQTPGQGLQFLFEYFSETQRNKGNFPGRFSGRQFSNSRSEMNVSTLELGDSALYLCASSLEEGNEAFFGQGTRLTVV.

V usage is TRBV6-6 and J usage is TRBJ1-2; D unclear. Trimming shortened V by 5 bases and J by 6 bases, and 13 bases separated the two germline ends. The length of the CDR3 is 13 residues. CDR1 MNHNY and CDR2 SVGAGI come from the germline V gene (reference sequence). The CDR3 here is CASSRNRADGYTF. CDR3 DNA sequence: TGTGCCAGCAGTCGGAACCGGGCGGATGGCTACACCTTC.

The V call is TRBV7-8, the J call TRBJ1-5; 9 bases are a match to TRBD1. Germline V gives CDR1 SGHVS, CDR2 FQNEAQ. The trim removed 5 bases at V and 7 bases at J, leaving 12 bases unmatched. This CDR3 region has 16 residues. CDR3 loop: CASSPSARTGEQPQHF. CDR3 sequence (DNA): TGTGCCAGCAGCCCCTCCGCGCGGACAGGGGAACAGCCCCAGCATTTT.

The V call is TRBV6-6, the J call TRBJ1-2, with TRBD1 as a possible D gene (5 bases). Trimming removed 2 bases from V and 8 bases from J, with 9 bases in between. The CDR3 runs 12 residues. From germline, CDR1 is MNHNY and CDR2 SVGAGI (reference sequence). CDR3 in DNA: TGTGCCAGCAGTTACGGGACTCGCGGCTACACCTTC. This translates into CASSYGTRGYTF.

The rearrangement joins TRBV6-5 to TRBJ2-7, with TRBD1 as a possible D gene (6 bases). Germline loops: CDR1 MNHEY, CDR2 SVGAGI. Trimming stripped 7 bases from V and 2 bases from J, with 15 bases between. The CDR3 covers 14 residues. Here the CDR3 reads CASNPHGQPYEQYF. The CDR3 nucleotides are TGTGCCAGCAACCCACACGGACAGCCCTACGAGCAGTACTTC.

A remark on this clone: It is likely a read error, because the conserved phenylalanine at the end of the CDR3 is missing. The DNA is left out, because the CDR3 cannot be placed on it with certainty; the CDR3 is given as TCRdb lists it. The V and J genes are TRBV12-5 and TRBJ2-7. Germline V gene lookup returns CDR1 LGHNT and CDR2 FRNRAP. The CDR3 is 12 amino acids long, termini counted. CDR3 protein: CASDPVTCKGED.